The next 11 T cell receptor beta chains were all read from a single sample in a study of cytomegalovirus exposure and HLA in healthy donors. This PCR relied on a set of 60 Vbeta primers and 13 Jbeta primers. Repertoires were generated with immunoSEQ multiplex PCR, while TCRdb's copy carries only in-frame clones and drops some. The sample records 90,000 to 100,000 clones, around 70% being singletons. The sequencing input was PBMCs. The receptors originated from a female donor in good health and CMV-seronegative.

This rearrangement joins TRBV11-2 to TRBJ1-2; 11 bases agree with TRBD1. Germline V gene data show CDR1 as SGHAT and CDR2 as FQNNGV. The V gene end was trimmed by 8 bases and the J gene end by 7 bases; junction bases not matched to a gene: 6. There are 13 residues in the CDR3. In DNA form, the CDR3 reads TGTGCCAGCGCACGGACAGGGGGCCCTGGCTACACCTTC. It is translated as CASARTGGPGYTF. The full variable domain, in which reference TRBV11-2 and TRBJ1-2 provide the parts outside the CDR3, is EAGVAQSPRYKIIEKRQSVAFWCNPISGHATLYWYQQILGQGPKLLIQFQNNGVVDDSQLPKDRFSAERLKGVDSTLKIQPAKLEDSAVYLCASARTGGPGYTFGSGTRLTVV.

The chain has TRBV5-6 and TRBJ2-5; 8 bases map to TRBD2. This CDR3 is built from 15 residues. Germline V lookup: CDR1 SGHDT, CDR2 YYEEEE. Trimming removed 7 bases from V and 2 bases from J; junction bases left unmatched: 10. The CDR3 DNA reads TGTGCCAGCGCGGGGGGAGGCCAGCCACAAGAGACCCAGTACTTC. It is translated as CASAGGGQPQETQYF.

A few counts support this clone. V and J are TRBV29-1 and TRBJ2-7; the D gene is possibly TRBD1 (6 bases). The CDR3 covers 12 residues. V dropped 6 bases and J dropped 3 bases, with 12 bases sitting between them. Germline values: CDR1 SQVTM, CDR2 ANQGSEA. CDR3 protein: CSVGDTNYEQYF. CDR3 DNA: TGCAGCGTGGGGGACACCAACTACGAGCAGTACTTC.

This clone was counted between two and nine times. This sequence joins TRBV11-2 and TRBJ2-7; tentative D call: TRBD1 (6 bases). Trimming left V 8 bases short and J 3 bases short, with 20 bases between. This CDR3 region has 15 residues. Germline CDR1 reads SGHAT; CDR2 reads FQNNGV. The CDR3 DNA reads as TGTGCCAGCGCAGACGGGGTGGGGGCCCACTACGAGCAGTACTTC. As protein: CASADGVGAHYEQYF.

The chain couples TRBV6-1 to TRBJ2-1, with 12 nucleotides matching TRBD2. Germline CDR1 MNHNS, CDR2 SASEGT. V trimming: 3 bases; J trimming: 9 bases; junction bases outside the gene matches: 12. This CDR3 has 17 amino acids. The CDR3 is CASSDPYTSGRTSEQFF. Written as DNA, the CDR3 is TGTGCCAGCAGTGATCCCTATACTAGCGGGAGGACTAGTGAGCAGTTCTTC.

The table lists this clone with a few counts. Within the sample, other DNA sequences also encode this same CDR3. J is TRBJ2-7 and V is TRBV28; 8 bases are a match to TRBD1. Germline V lookup: CDR1 MDHEN, CDR2 SYDVKM. This CDR3 has 15 residues. After removal of 4 bases from V and 2 bases from J, the junction contained 7 bases not matched to a gene. The CDR3 sequence is CASSSTGGDPYEQYF. The CDR3 region has the DNA TGTGCCAGCAGTTCCACAGGGGGTGACCCCTACGAGCAGTACTTC. Based on the CDR3 plus reference TRBV28 and TRBJ2-7, the full variable domain is DVKVTQSSRYLVKRTGEKVFLECVQDMDHENMFWYRQDPGLGLRLIYFSYDVKMKEKGDIPEGYSVSREKKERFSLILESASTNQTSMYLCASSSTGGDPYEQYFGPGTRLTVT.

V and J are TRBV25-1 and TRBJ1-1; D remains unclear. V was shortened by 3 bases and J by 9 bases, with 8 bases between the two germline ends. CDR1 is MGHDK, CDR2 SYGVNS, per germline. The CDR3 is 11 residues long. The CDR3 region is CASSDGLQAFF. CDR3 DNA: TGTGCCAGCAGTGATGGACTGCAAGCTTTCTTT.

This chain joins TRBV7-8 and TRBJ1-1, with unresolved D. Trimming took 3 bases from V and 1 from J, leaving 9 bases between them. There are 14 residues in the CDR3. CDR1 and CDR2 from the germline V gene are SGHVS and FQNEAQ. The CDR3 bases are TGTGCCAGCAGCTTCCCCTCGGGGAACACTGAAGCTTTCTTT. Amino acid sequence: CASSFPSGNTEAFF.

Here the CDR3 DNA reads TGCGCCAGCAGCTTGACCCCGGGGGGCACAGATACGCAGTATTTT. Amino acid sequence: CASSLTPGGTDTQYF. The chain employs TRBV5-1 and TRBJ2-3, with D possibly being TRBD2 (6 bases). Germline assignment: CDR1 SGHRS and CDR2 YFSETQ. Deletions cut 1 base from V and 1 base from J, with 10 bases between. The CDR3 contains 15 residues.

This clone was seen a few times. The chain carries TRBV19 and TRBJ1-5; 8 bases are a match to TRBD1. Germline V gene sequence: CDR1 LNHDA, CDR2 SQIVND (reference sequence). After removal of 5 bases from V and 1 base from J, the junction contained 7 bases not matched to a gene. The CDR3 length is 16 residues. The CDR3 is CASSPPTGGSNQPQHF. The CDR3 DNA follows: TGTGCCAGTAGTCCCCCAACAGGGGGAAGCAATCAGCCCCAGCATTTT.

The chain has TRBV2 and TRBJ2-7, with 16 bases aligning to TRBD2. This CDR3 region has 16 residues. With V trimmed by 5 bases and J by 2 bases, 3 bases remained unmatched. The germline V gene has CDR1 SNHLY and CDR2 FYNNEI. The CDR3 bases are TGTGCCAGCAGTTGGGGACTAGCGGGAGGGACCTACGAGCAGTACTTC. The encoded protein is CASSWGLAGGTYEQYF. Using reference TRBV2 and TRBJ2-7 for the parts outside the CDR3, the full variable domain is EPEVTQTPSHQVTQMGQEVILRCVPISNHLYFYWYRQILGQKVEFLVSFYNNEISEKSEIFDDQFSVERPDGSNFTLKIRSTKLEDSAMYFCASSWGLAGGTYEQYFGPGTRLTVT.